Presented here are 26 T cell receptor beta chains from one specimen sequenced in a study of cytomegalovirus exposure and HLA in healthy donors. The primer mix had 60 Vbeta and 13 Jbeta primers. Repertoires were generated with immunoSEQ multiplex PCR, while TCRdb's copy carries only in-frame clones and drops some. The top ten hold 5.4% of the sample, which has 200,000 to 250,000 clones, over 80% seen once. The material sequenced was PBMCs. The source is a middle-aged woman in good health and CMV-seropositive.

V gene TRBV2 combines with J gene TRBJ2-7; 8 nucleotides agree with TRBD1. The trim removed 2 bases at V and 4 bases at J, leaving 7 bases unmatched. Germline lookup yields CDR1 SNHLY and CDR2 FYNNEI. The CDR3 length is 15 residues. CDR3 residues: CASSERWTGRYEQYF. The CDR3 nucleotides read TGTGCCAGCAGTGAACGATGGACAGGGAGATACGAGCAGTACTTC. The full variable domain, with the rest looked up from reference TRBV2 and TRBJ2-7, is EPEVTQTPSHQVTQMGQEVILRCVPISNHLYFYWYRQILGQKVEFLVSFYNNEISEKSEIFDDQFSVERPDGSNFTLKIRSTKLEDSAMYFCASSERWTGRYEQYFGPGTRLTVT.

The rearrangement uses TRBV2 and TRBJ2-3; D perhaps matches TRBD2 (5 bases). CDR1 SNHLY and CDR2 FYNNEI come from the germline V gene. Trimming left V 1 base short and J 1 base short, with 18 bases between. This CDR3 contains 18 residues. Here the CDR3 DNA reads TGTGCCAGCAGTGAAGACTTTTATGGGAGCGGTGGCACAGATACGCAGTATTTT. Translated, it gives CASSEDFYGSGGTDTQYF.

J is TRBJ2-2 and V is TRBV6-6; TRBD2 aligns across 10 bases. This CDR3 is built from 14 residues. Germline CDR1 is MNHNY and CDR2 is SVGAGI (reference sequence). V dropped 6 bases and J dropped 6; count of bases not matched to a gene: 4. Written as DNA, the CDR3 is TGTGCCAGCAGGCTAGCGGGAGATTCCGGGGAGCTGTTTTTT. This codes for CASRLAGDSGELFF.

V and J are TRBV30 and TRBJ1-4; no reliable D call. The V end lost 1 base, the J end lost 4 bases, and 10 bases lay between the germline ends. Per the germline V gene, CDR1 is GTSNPN and CDR2 is SVGIG (reference sequence). The CDR3 runs 14 residues. The DNA of the CDR3 is TGTGCCTGGAGTGACGGGCGGGTTAATGAAAAACTGTTTTTT. Its protein product is CAWSDGRVNEKLFF.

The chain combines TRBV6-4 with TRBJ2-3; D is possibly TRBD1 (5 bases). The V gene lost 3 bases and the J gene lost 3 bases, with 10 bases spanning the gap. CDR3 length equals 14 residues. Germline V gene sequence: CDR1 MRHNA, CDR2 SNTAGT. In nucleotides, the CDR3 is TGTGCCAGCAGTGAAGCCAGGGCTACAGATACGCAGTATTTT. This sequence encodes CASSEARATDTQYF.

This chain joins TRBV4-2 and TRBJ2-1, with D tentatively TRBD2 (7 bases). Germline CDR1 and CDR2: LGHNA and YNFKEQ. V was cut by 0 bases and J by 5 bases, with 14 bases left in between. There are 16 residues in the CDR3. DNA of the CDR3: TGTGCCAGCAGCCAAGAGTTGGCGGGGGCCAACAATGAGCAGTTCTTC. Residues: CASSQELAGANNEQFF.

This chain links TRBV10-1 with TRBJ1-1; 8 bases line up with TRBD1. Looked up from germline, CDR1 is WNHNN and CDR2 is SYGVQD (reference sequence). The CDR3 contains 13 residues. Trimming took 5 bases from V and 8 from J; bases not matched to a gene: 7. The DNA of the CDR3 is TGCGCCAGCAGTCAGGGGGCGATCGGAGAAGCTTTCTTT. Its protein product is CASSQGAIGEAFF.

The chain joins TRBV5-8 to TRBJ1-6; 7 bases fit TRBD1. The ends lost 3 bases at V and 10 bases at J; junction bases unmatched: 10. Germline V CDR1 and CDR2: SGHTS, YDEGEE. This CDR3 contains 15 residues. The CDR3 nucleotides read TGTGCCAGCAGCTCGAAAGGGGGCGTAAGCTCACCCCTCCACTTT. It codes for CASSSKGGVSSPLHF.

The chain recombines TRBV13 with TRBJ2-7; D gene uncertain. Trimming stripped 5 bases from V and 3 bases from J, with 20 bases between. Germline CDR1 is PRHDT and CDR2 is FYEKMQ (reference sequence). CDR3 size: 16 residues. CDR3 protein: CASSPGRFGGVYEQYF. In DNA, the CDR3 is TGTGCCAGCAGCCCAGGAAGGTTCGGTGGCGTCTACGAGCAGTACTTC. Full variable domain (missing parts from reference TRBV13 and TRBJ2-7): AAGVIQSPRHLIKEKRETATLKCYPIPRHDTVYWYQQGPGQDPQFLISFYEKMQSDKGSIPDRFSAQQFSDYHSELNMSSLELGDSALYFCASSPGRFGGVYEQYFGPGTRLTVT.

This chain links TRBV7-3 with TRBJ1-1; D remains unclear. Deletions cut 5 bases from V and 4 bases from J, with 11 bases between. This CDR3 is 13 amino acids long. CDR1 and CDR2 from the germline V gene are SGHTA and FQGTGA. The CDR3 loop reads CASSPYGVTEAFF. DNA of the CDR3: TGTGCCAGCAGCCCCTACGGGGTCACTGAAGCTTTCTTT.

The chain combines TRBV5-4 with TRBJ1-6; 7 nucleotides agree with TRBD1. Germline CDR1 and CDR2: SGHNT and YYREEE (reference sequence). The ends lost 4 bases at V and 8 bases at J; junction bases unmatched: 3. The CDR3 is made up of 13 amino acids. The CDR3 DNA reads TGTGCCAGCAGCCCTGACAGGGATTCACCCCTCCACTTT. Protein product: CASSPDRDSPLHF.

This clone has a single count. V gene TRBV10-1 combines with J gene TRBJ1-5; no firm D call. Trimming took 0 bases from V and 5 from J, leaving 5 bases between them. This CDR3 is built from 13 residues. In germline, CDR1 is WNHNN, CDR2 SYGVQD (reference sequence). CDR3 residues: CASSESLYQPQHF. The CDR3 DNA sequence: TGCGCCAGCAGTGAGTCGTTATATCAGCCCCAGCATTTT.

This clone was counted a few times. The V call is TRBV29-1, the J call TRBJ1-3, with D unresolved. CDR1 and CDR2 from the germline V gene are SQVTM and ANQGSEA. This CDR3 spans 13 amino acids. The V end was cut by 4 bases, the J end by 0 bases, with 7 bases between. In DNA form, the CDR3 reads TGCAGCGTTGGGGCGAGCTCTGGAAACACCATATATTTT. Its translation: CSVGASSGNTIYF.

The chain links TRBV10-3 to TRBJ2-3; 10 bases map to TRBD2. CDR3 size: 15 residues. V shed 0 bases and J 8 bases; nucleotides not matched to a gene: 5. The germline gives CDR1 ENHRY, CDR2 SYGVKD. The CDR3, as DNA: TGTGCCATCAGTGAGTCGATAGCGGGAGGTGTTACGCAGTATTTT. It yields the protein CAISESIAGGVTQYF.

The chain couples TRBV30 to TRBJ2-7; the D gene is possibly TRBD2 (5 bases). CDR1 GTSNPN and CDR2 SVGIG come from the germline V gene (reference sequence). The CDR3 is made up of 13 amino acids. Trimming took off 5 bases at V and 5 bases at J, with 16 bases between the two ends. The CDR3 bases are TGTGCCTGGGGAGGTCTGTTTCAACACGAGCAGTACTTC. Protein sequence: CAWGGLFQHEQYF.

Comments on this clone: One end of the junction varies from germline; a read error may be responsible. The genes are TRBV7-2 and TRBJ1-1, with D possibly being TRBD1 (6 bases). The germline V gene encodes CDR1 SGHTA and CDR2 FQGNSA. CDR3 length: 14 residues. The CDR3 protein is CASSLATGNTEAFF. CDR3 coding DNA: TGTGCCAGCAGCCTAGCGACAGGGAACACTGAAGCTTTCTTT.

The chain recombines TRBV5-1 with TRBJ1-1, with a possible D match to TRBD1 (6 bases). The CDR3 is made up of 17 amino acids. V was cut by 6 bases and J by 1 base, with 22 bases left in between. Germline-derived CDR1 and CDR2 are SGHRS and YFSETQ. For the CDR3, the DNA is TGCGCCAGCATCGGGACATCGGGATGGGAGTGGAACACTGAAGCTTTCTTT. Translated: CASIGTSGWEWNTEAFF.

The chain has TRBV27 and TRBJ2-1; the D gene is possibly TRBD2 (6 bases). Between the trimmed V and J ends, which lost 2 bases and 2 bases, there was a span of 13 bases. CDR3 length: 16 amino acids. The V gene's germline CDR1 is MNHEY and CDR2 SMNVEV (reference sequence). The CDR3: CASSLRSVAAYNEQFF. Here the CDR3 DNA reads TGTGCCAGCAGTTTAAGATCGGTAGCGGCCTACAATGAGCAGTTCTTC.

The chain has TRBV12-5 and TRBJ1-6, with D unclear. CDR1 and CDR2 from the germline V gene are LGHNT and FRNRAP. The CDR3 has 15 residues. Trimming stripped 1 base from V and 9 bases from J, with 13 bases between. DNA of the CDR3: TGTGCTAGTGGTTTGGGCAGGATGGGTAGTTCACCCCTCCACTTT. The encoded protein is CASGLGRMGSSPLHF. Full variable domain (missing parts from reference TRBV12-5 and TRBJ1-6): DARVTQTPRHKVTEMGQEVTMRCQPILGHNTVFWYRQTMMQGLELLAYFRNRAPLDDSGMPKDRFSAEMPDATLATLKIQPSEPRDSAVYFCASGLGRMGSSPLHFGNGTRLTVT.

The chain couples TRBV19 to TRBJ2-3; 12 bases line up with TRBD1. V dropped 5 bases and J dropped 5; count of bases not matched to a gene: 8. In germline, CDR1 is LNHDA, CDR2 SQIVND (reference sequence). This CDR3 contains 16 residues. CDR3 nucleotides: TGTGCCAGTAGTCCCCGGGACAGGGGGCATCGAGATACGCAGTATTTT. Its translation is CASSPRDRGHRDTQYF.

This chain connects TRBV30 to TRBJ2-5, with 15 nucleotides matching TRBD2. The length of the CDR3 is 16 residues. Germline CDR1 GTSNPN, CDR2 SVGIG (reference sequence). Trimming removed 4 bases from V and 2 bases from J; junction bases left unmatched: 5. CDR3 loop: CAWNPGLAGGQETQYF. CDR3 in DNA: TGTGCCTGGAATCCGGGACTAGCGGGGGGACAAGAGACCCAGTACTTC.

V and J are TRBV29-1 and TRBJ2-5; a weak D match, TRBD1 (6 bases). The closer fit of TRBJ2-7 to the DNA end suggests the J call may be wrong. Germline CDR1 reads SQVTM; CDR2 reads ANQGSEA. This CDR3 has 14 residues. CDR3 sequence reads: CSVEQQGSSYEQYF. The CDR3 nucleotides are TGCAGCGTTGAACAACAGGGCAGCTCCTACGAGCAGTACTTC.

The chain employs TRBV5-1 and TRBJ1-5, with a tentative D call TRBD1 (5 bases). From germline, CDR1 is SGHRS and CDR2 YFSETQ. The CDR3 loop spans 17 amino acids. V dropped 0 bases and J dropped 2 bases, with 15 bases sitting between them. The CDR3 DNA reads as TGCGCCAGCAGCTTGGATGCGGGGGGAGGAGGCAATCAGCCCCAGCATTTT. Translated, it gives CASSLDAGGGGNQPQHF.

The chain couples TRBV11-2 to TRBJ2-6; 8 bases map to TRBD1. Per germline, CDR1 SGHAT and CDR2 FQNNGV. With 5 bases clipped from V and 2 bases from J, the junction kept 11 bases outside the gene matches. The CDR3 has 18 residues. The CDR3 DNA sequence: TGTGCCAGCAGCGCCAGGAGGACAGGGATTACTGGGGCCAACGTCCTGACTTTC. Translation gives CASSARRTGITGANVLTF.

As to this clone: The identical CDR3 is also encoded by other nucleotide sequences in the sample. The genes are TRBV7-9 and TRBJ2-7; TRBD2 might be the D (5 bases). The CDR3 contains 14 residues. The V gene's germline CDR1 is SEHNR and CDR2 FQNEAQ (reference sequence). Trimming took 5 bases from V and 1 from J, leaving 12 bases between them. The DNA of the CDR3 is TGTGCCAGCAGCCCCCGGACGGGATCCTACGAGCAGTACTTC. This gives the protein CASSPRTGSYEQYF.

V is TRBV19 and J is TRBJ1-1; TRBD1 is a possible D gene (5 bases). CDR3 length equals 14 residues. The V and J ends lost 3 bases and 4 bases respectively, with 12 bases between them. CDR1 is LNHDA, CDR2 SQIVND, per germline (reference sequence). CDR3 protein: CASSMSGLGTEAFF. The DNA for the CDR3 is TGTGCCAGTAGTATGTCAGGGCTTGGCACTGAAGCTTTCTTT.